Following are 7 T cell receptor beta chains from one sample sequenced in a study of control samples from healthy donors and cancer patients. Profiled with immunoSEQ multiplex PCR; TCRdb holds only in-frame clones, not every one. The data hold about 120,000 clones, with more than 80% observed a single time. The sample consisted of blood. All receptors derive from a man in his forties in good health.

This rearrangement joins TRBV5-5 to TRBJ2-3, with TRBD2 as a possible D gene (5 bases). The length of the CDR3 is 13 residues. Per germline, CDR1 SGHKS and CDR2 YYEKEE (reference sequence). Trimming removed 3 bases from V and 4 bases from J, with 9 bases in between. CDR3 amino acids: CASSYRSADTQYF. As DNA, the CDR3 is TGTGCCAGCAGCTACCGTAGCGCAGATACGCAGTATTTT.

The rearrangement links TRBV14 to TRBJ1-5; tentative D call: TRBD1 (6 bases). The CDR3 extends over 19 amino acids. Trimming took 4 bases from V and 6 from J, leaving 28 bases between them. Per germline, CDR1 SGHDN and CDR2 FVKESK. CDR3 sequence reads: CASSLGDRVETGPFQPQHF. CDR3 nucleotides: TGTGCCAGCAGCCTCGGGGATCGGGTGGAGACAGGACCGTTTCAGCCCCAGCATTTT.

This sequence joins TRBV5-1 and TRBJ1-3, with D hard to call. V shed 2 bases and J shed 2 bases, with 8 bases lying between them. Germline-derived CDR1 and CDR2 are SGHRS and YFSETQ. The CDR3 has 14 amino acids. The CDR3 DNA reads TGCGCCAGCAGCTTAGAATCCCCTGGAAACACCATATATTTT. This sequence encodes CASSLESPGNTIYF. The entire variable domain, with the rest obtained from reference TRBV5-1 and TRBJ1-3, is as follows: KAGVTQTPRYLIKTRGQQVTLSCSPISGHRSVSWYQQTPGQGLQFLFEYFSETQRNKGNFPGRFSGRQFSNSRSEMNVSTLELGDSALYLCASSLESPGNTIYFGEGSWLTVV.

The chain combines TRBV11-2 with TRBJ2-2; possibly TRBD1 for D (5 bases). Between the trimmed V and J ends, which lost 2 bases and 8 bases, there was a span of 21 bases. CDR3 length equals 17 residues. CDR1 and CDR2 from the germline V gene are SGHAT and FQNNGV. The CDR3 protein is CASSLKGSATVGGELFF. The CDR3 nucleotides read TGTGCCAGCAGCTTAAAGGGGTCAGCGACAGTCGGGGGGGAGCTGTTTTTT.

The CDR3 DNA reads TGTGCCAGCAGCGCGGGACTAGACGGCATTCAAGAGACCCAGTACTTC. This gives the protein CASSAGLDGIQETQYF. J is TRBJ2-5 and V is TRBV5-5; 8 bases agree with TRBD2. V lost 4 bases and J lost 2; bases outside the gene matches: 10. Germline values: CDR1 SGHKS, CDR2 YYEKEE (reference sequence). The CDR3 consists of 16 residues.

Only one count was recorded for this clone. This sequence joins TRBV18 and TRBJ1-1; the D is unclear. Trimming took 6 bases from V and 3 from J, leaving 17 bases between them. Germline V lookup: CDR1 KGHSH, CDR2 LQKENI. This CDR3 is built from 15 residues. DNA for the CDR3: TGTGCCAGCTCTCCAGACGCCGACCCGGACACTGAAGCTTTCTTT. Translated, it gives CASSPDADPDTEAFF. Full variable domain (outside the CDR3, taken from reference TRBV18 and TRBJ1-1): NAGVMQNPRHLVRRRGQEARLRCSPMKGHSHVYWYRQLPEEGLKFMVYLQKENIIDESGMPKERFSAEFPKEGPSILRIQQVVRGDSAAYFCASSPDADPDTEAFFGQGTRLTVV.

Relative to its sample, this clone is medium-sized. The CDR3 protein is CASSLLQRGIPSSYEQYF. The CDR3 DNA sequence: TGTGCCAGCAGCCTCCTGCAGCGGGGGATCCCGAGTTCCTACGAGCAGTACTTC. The chain links TRBV6-2 or TRBV6-3 to TRBJ2-7; 8 bases are a match to TRBD2. This CDR3 is built from 18 residues. J gave up 1 base and V 6 bases, and 17 bases lay outside the gene matches. Germline CDR1 is MNHEY and CDR2 is SVGEGT.